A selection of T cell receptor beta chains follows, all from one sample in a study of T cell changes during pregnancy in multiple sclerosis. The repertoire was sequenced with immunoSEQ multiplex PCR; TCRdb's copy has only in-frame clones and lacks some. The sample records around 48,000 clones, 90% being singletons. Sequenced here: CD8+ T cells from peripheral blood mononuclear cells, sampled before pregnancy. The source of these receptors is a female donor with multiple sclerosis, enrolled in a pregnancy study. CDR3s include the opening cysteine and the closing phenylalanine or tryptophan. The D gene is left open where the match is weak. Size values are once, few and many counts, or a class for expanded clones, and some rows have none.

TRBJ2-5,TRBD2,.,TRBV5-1,TGCGCCAGCAGCCTGCTATCTAGCGGGGGGGCCTCAGAGACCCAGTACTTC,CASSLLSSGGASETQYF
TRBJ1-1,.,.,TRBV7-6,TGTGCCAGCAGCTACCCAGGGTACACTGAAGCTTTCTTT,CASSYPGYTEAFF
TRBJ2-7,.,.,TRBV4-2,TGTGCCAGCAGCCAAGATTCAACCTACGAGCAGTACTTC,CASSQDSTYEQYF
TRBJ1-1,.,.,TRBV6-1,TGTGCCAGCAGTGAAGGGGTCCAGGGTCTAGGTACTGAAGCTTTCTTT,CASSEGVQGLGTEAFF
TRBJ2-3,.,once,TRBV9,TGTGCCAGCAGCGTAGAGGTAATAGCTTTCACAGATACGCAGTATTTT,CASSVEVIAFTDTQYF
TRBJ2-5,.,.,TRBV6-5,TGTGCCAGCAGGCCGGGCGGGAACCAAGAGACCCAGTACTTC,CASRPGGNQETQYF
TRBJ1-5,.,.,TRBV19,TGTGCCAGTAGTACAGGGGTGATTCAGCCCCAGCATTTT,CASSTGVIQPQHF
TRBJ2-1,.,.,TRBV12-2,TGTGCAAGTCGCTTAAGACTCGAAGGTGACAATGAGCAGTTCTTC,CASRLRLEGDNEQFF
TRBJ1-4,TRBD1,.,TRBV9,TGTGCCAGCAGCGCCGCGACAGGGCATGAAAAACTGTTTTTT,CASSAATGHEKLFF
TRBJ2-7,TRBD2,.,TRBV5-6,TGTGCCAGCAGTTCCGGGACTACCTCCTACGAGCAGTACTTC,CASSSGTTSYEQYF
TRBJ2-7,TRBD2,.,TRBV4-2,TGTGCCAGCAGCCAAGAGTCGGGCGGGGGGTCCTCCTACGAGCAGTACTTC,CASSQESGGGSSYEQYF
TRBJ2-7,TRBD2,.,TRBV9,TGTGCCAGCAGCGTAGCCCCTGGGGGGGGAACCTACGAGCAGTACTTC,CASSVAPGGGTYEQYF
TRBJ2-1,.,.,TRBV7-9,TGTGCCAGCAGCTTAGCCCGGAATGAGCAGTTCTTC,CASSLARNEQFF
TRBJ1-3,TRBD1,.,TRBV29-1,TGCAGCGTTGAAGGTGGGGAGACAGGGCCCAACTCTGGAAACACCATATATTTT,CSVEGGETGPNSGNTIYF
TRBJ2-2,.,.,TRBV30,TGTGCCTGGAGTGCATCCGGGGAGCTGTTTTTT,CAWSASGELFF
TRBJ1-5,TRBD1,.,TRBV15,TGTGCCACCAGCAGAGATAGGACAGGGTACCAGCCCCAGCATTTT,CATSRDRTGYQPQHF
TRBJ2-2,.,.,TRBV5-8,TGTGCCAGCAGCCTCGGGTGGGCCGGGGAGCTGTTTTTT,CASSLGWAGELFF
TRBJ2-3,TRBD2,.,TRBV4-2,TGTGCCAGCAGCCAGGCATTAGGACTAGCGGGGACCAAAGGGGATACGCAGTATTTT,CASSQALGLAGTKGDTQYF
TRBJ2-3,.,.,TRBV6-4,TGTGCCAACCTTGCGGCCCCGGACAACACAGATACGCAGTATTTT,CANLAAPDNTDTQYF
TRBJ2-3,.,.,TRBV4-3,TGCGCCAGCAGCCAAGATCGTTTGGGAGTAGATACGCAGTATTTT,CASSQDRLGVDTQYF
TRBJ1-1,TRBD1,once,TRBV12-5,TGTGCTAGTGGTTTCGAACCCGGGACAGGGTCTCCTGACACTGAAGCTTTCTTT,CASGFEPGTGSPDTEAFF
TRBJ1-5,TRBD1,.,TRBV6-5,TGTGCCAGCAGTTACTCTACAGGGGGTCAGCCCCAGCATTTT,CASSYSTGGQPQHF
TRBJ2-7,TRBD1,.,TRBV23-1,TGCGCCAGCAGTAGAGCCGGGACAGGGGGCCACTACGAGCAGTACTTC,CASSRAGTGGHYEQYF
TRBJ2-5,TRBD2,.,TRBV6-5,TGTGCCAGCAGTTACTCTAGCGGGGGATCTCAAGAGACCCAGTACTTC,CASSYSSGGSQETQYF
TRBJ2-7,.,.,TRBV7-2,TGTGCCAGCAGCCCTGTCGACACCTCCTACGAGCAGTACTTC,CASSPVDTSYEQYF
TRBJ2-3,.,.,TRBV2,TGTGCCAGCCACGGTAGCACAGATACGCAGTATTTT,CASHGSTDTQYF
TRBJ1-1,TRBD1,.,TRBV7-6,TGTGCCAGCAGCTTAGTTAGGAGGGGGCAGACTGAAGCTTTCTTT,CASSLVRRGQTEAFF
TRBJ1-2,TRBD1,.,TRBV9,TGTGCCAGCAGCGAAGGGGACAGGGGGCCGTGGGGCTACACCTTC,CASSEGDRGPWGYTF
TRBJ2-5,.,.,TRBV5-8,TGTGCCAGCAGCGCACTGCTGGACTCCCAAGAGACCCAGTACTTC,CASSALLDSQETQYF
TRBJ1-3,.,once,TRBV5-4,TGTGCCAGCAGCTTGGGGGGCACGAGGTCTGGAAACACCATATATTTT,CASSLGGTRSGNTIYF
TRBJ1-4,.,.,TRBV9,TGTGCCAGCAGCCCACCAGGGTCGAATGAAAAACTGTTTTTT,CASSPPGSNEKLFF
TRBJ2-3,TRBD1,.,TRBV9,TGTGCCAGCAGCGCCCGGACAGGGCAGGCAGATACGCAGTATTTT,CASSARTGQADTQYF
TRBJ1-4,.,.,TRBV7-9,TGTGCCAGCAGCTTCAAACAGGGATCCCTAATGGATGAAAAACTGTTTTTT,CASSFKQGSLMDEKLFF
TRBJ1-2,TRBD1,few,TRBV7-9,TGTGCCAGCAGCTTAGAATCGACAGGGAACTATGGCTACACCTTC,CASSLESTGNYGYTF
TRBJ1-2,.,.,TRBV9,TGTGCCAGCAGCGTAGGACAGGAGTATGGCTACACCTTC,CASSVGQEYGYTF
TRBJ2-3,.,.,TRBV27,TGTGCCAGCAGTTTTACAGTTTCGGCAGATACGCAGTATTTT,CASSFTVSADTQYF
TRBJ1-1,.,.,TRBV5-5,TGTGCCAGCAGCTTCGGGAACACTGAAGCTTTCTTT,CASSFGNTEAFF
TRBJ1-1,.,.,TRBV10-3,TGTGCCACCGGGGAAGGGGGATTTGAAGCTTTCTTT,CATGEGGFEAFF
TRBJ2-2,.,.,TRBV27,TGTGCCAGCAGTCCGGTAACCGGGGAGCTGTTTTTT,CASSPVTGELFF
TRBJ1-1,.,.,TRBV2,TGTGCCAGCAGTGAAACTCCGCGGGGGACTGAAGCTTTCTTT,CASSETPRGTEAFF
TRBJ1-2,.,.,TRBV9,TGTGCCAGCAGCCTTGAGGATAATAACTATGGCTACACCTTC,CASSLEDNNYGYTF
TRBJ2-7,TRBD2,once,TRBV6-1,TGTGCCAGCAGTGAAGTCCCGGGGGGTTCCTACGAGCAGTACTTC,CASSEVPGGSYEQYF
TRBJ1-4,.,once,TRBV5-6,TGTGCCAGCAGCTTGGTAGCAACTAATGAAAAACTGTTTTTT,CASSLVATNEKLFF
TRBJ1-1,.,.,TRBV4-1,TGCGCCAGCAGCCAAGTAGGGAGGGGCACTGAAGCTTTCTTT,CASSQVGRGTEAFF
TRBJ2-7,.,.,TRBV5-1,TGCGCCAGCAGCTCAACGCGGGGTCCAACCTACGAGCAGTACTTC,CASSSTRGPTYEQYF